This TCR beta chain derives from a study of cytotoxic CD8 clonotypes in ibrutinib-treated CLL. Study-wide background: Partial response occurred in some 25 patients and complete response in 2; at median about 72 months, around 14 remained remitted and approximately twelve progressed.

Only in-frame clones appear in the TCRdb table, and some are missing; sequencing was by immunoSEQ multiplex PCR. The sample includes 49,000 or so clones, roughly 50% of them seen just once. Unmatched junction bases numbered 6, after V lost 3 bases and J lost 9 bases. The CDR3 spans 16 residues. Germline CDR1 reads WNHNN; CDR2 reads SYGVQD (reference sequence). In the case of this clone: What it binds is not known.

Study-level points and caveats: Public clonotypes occurred uncommonly; on treatment, they contracted or remained stable. Baseline clonality, higher than in age-matched healthy donors, tracked circulating CD8+ T-cell counts.

This chain connects TRBV10-1 to TRBJ2-1; 15 positions match TRBD2. The sequencing here drew on PBMCs, taken after 12 months of ibrutinib treatment. The TCR was taken from a human donor with chronic lymphocytic leukemia. CDR3 nucleotide sequence: TGCGCCAGCAGTGAAAGGGGACTAGCGGGAGGAATTGAGCAGTTCTTC. Translating it yields CASSERGLAGGIEQFF.